These 16 T cell receptor beta chains were sequenced from one sample in a study of CD8 T cells in Susac syndrome. Reverse transcription of about 0.45 to 1 ug RNA was performed with random hexamers. One entry per CDR3 protein, called by TCRdb with MiXCR from the immunoSEQ multiplex PCR reads. The sample includes more than 150,000 distinct CDR3 sequences, approximately 90% of them seen just once. The sample taken for sequencing was CD4+ T cells from PBMCs. The receptor set was obtained from a human donor in good health.

A few counts support this clonotype. The V gene is TRBV4-1, the J gene TRBJ1-2, with D possibly TRBD1 on 5 matching bases. V gave up 3 bases and J gave up 8 bases, with 16 bases separating them. This CDR3 has 14 amino acids. Germline V gene sequence: CDR1 MGHRA, CDR2 YSYEKL. Written as DNA, the CDR3 is TGCGCCAGCAGCCACGCTGGTAAACAGGAGGGCTACACCTTC. This sequence encodes CASSHAGKQEGYTF.

The chain employs TRBV5-4 and TRBJ2-6, with D perhaps being TRBD1 or TRBD2 (5 bases each). Germline V gene sequence: CDR1 SGHNT, CDR2 YYREEE (reference sequence). The V end lost 4 bases, the J end lost 4 bases, and 9 bases lay between the germline ends. The CDR3 totals 14 residues. As DNA, the CDR3 is TGTGCCAGCAGCACGGGACGCGGGGCCAACGTCCTGACTTTC. Encoded protein: CASSTGRGANVLTF.

J is TRBJ1-3 and V is TRBV2, with D possibly matching TRBD1 (5 bases). The germline gives CDR1 SNHLY, CDR2 FYNNEI. Trimming removed 7 bases at V and 3 bases at J, with 10 bases between. The CDR3 sequence is 13 residues long. The CDR3 here is CASKGIGGNTIYF. In DNA, the CDR3 is TGTGCCAGCAAGGGGATCGGTGGAAACACCATATATTTT.

This chain uses TRBV6-2 or TRBV6-3 with TRBJ2-2, with D perhaps matching TRBD1 (5 bases). This CDR3 has 13 amino acids. Between the trimmed V and J ends, which lost 7 bases and 5 bases, there was a span of 11 bases. Germline V CDR1 and CDR2: MNHEY, SVGEGT. CDR3 residues: CASTKQDTGELFF. CDR3 nucleotide sequence: TGTGCCAGCACCAAACAGGATACCGGGGAGCTGTTTTTT.

This sequence joins TRBV3-1 and TRBJ1-3, with D unclear. The CDR3 runs 14 residues. V was cut by 7 bases and J by 0 bases, with 10 bases left in between. Germline V lookup: CDR1 LGHDT, CDR2 YNNKEL (reference sequence). CDR3 in DNA: TGTGCCAGCACCACAAGCGGCTCTGGAAACACCATATATTTT. It codes for CASTTSGSGNTIYF.

The chain has TRBV2 and TRBJ2-1; D might be TRBD1 (5 bases). With 3 bases removed from V and 8 bases from J, the gap between germline ends came to 17 bases. The germline gives CDR1 SNHLY, CDR2 FYNNEI. The CDR3 sequence is 15 residues long. For the CDR3, the DNA is TGTGCCAGCAGTGACGGCAGGGCATATATAGATGAGCAGTTCTTC. Translation: CASSDGRAYIDEQFF.

The table lists this clonotype with a count of one. This chain uses TRBV6-6 with TRBJ1-4; D not certain. The germline CDR1 and CDR2 sequences are MNHNY and SVGAGI (reference sequence). The CDR3 runs 15 residues. V dropped 4 bases and J dropped 7 bases, with 16 bases sitting between them. CDR3 loop: CASSSQQKEREKLFF. In DNA form, the CDR3 reads TGTGCCAGCAGTTCCCAACAGAAAGAGCGTGAAAAACTGTTTTTT.

This chain connects TRBV28 to TRBJ1-2, with D tentatively TRBD1 (6 bases). V was cut by 5 bases and J by 2 bases, with 12 bases left in between. Germline V gene lookup returns CDR1 MDHEN and CDR2 SYDVKM. The CDR3 is 14 residues long. The CDR3 DNA sequence: TGTGCCAGCAGTCGCCCGGGGGGCAACTATGGCTACACCTTC. Its protein product is CASSRPGGNYGYTF.

This chain joins TRBV28 and TRBJ2-2, with 10 nucleotides matching TRBD2. From germline, CDR1 is MDHEN and CDR2 SYDVKM. The junction had 5 bases not matched to a gene; V was cut back by 4 bases and J by 6 bases. This CDR3 comprises 15 residues. The CDR3 DNA reads TGTGCCAGCAGTTCGCCAGCGGGAGGGCCCGGGGAGCTGTTTTTT. Its protein is CASSSPAGGPGELFF.

V gene TRBV19 combines with J gene TRBJ2-7; TRBD1 agrees at 7 bases. This CDR3 comprises 14 residues. CDR1 is LNHDA and CDR2 is SQIVND in the germline V gene (reference sequence). Germline trimming cut 3 bases from V and 2 bases from J; bases unmatched to any gene: 4. DNA of the CDR3: TGTGCCAGTAGTATCGGGACAGCTCCCTACGAGCAGTACTTC. Protein product: CASSIGTAPYEQYF.

The gene calls are TRBV6-5 and TRBJ1-2; D might be TRBD1 (6 bases). The ends were cut back, 6 bases at V and 5 bases at J, with 19 bases in the middle. CDR3 length: 15 residues. The germline V gene has CDR1 MNHEY and CDR2 SVGAGI. The CDR3 DNA follows: TGTGCCAGCAGCTGGCGCCGGGGGCGGAATTATGGCTACACCTTC. Residues: CASSWRRGRNYGYTF.

This chain connects TRBV5-6 to TRBJ2-2; no definite D call. Germline CDR1 is SGHDT and CDR2 is YYEEEE. The germline V and J ends were trimmed by 7 bases and 1 base, with 2 bases remaining between them. The length of the CDR3 is 11 residues. The chain's CDR3 is CASGNTGELFF. Written as DNA, the CDR3 is TGTGCCAGCGGGAACACCGGGGAGCTGTTTTTT.

The chain combines TRBV2 with TRBJ2-7, with D perhaps being TRBD1 or TRBD2 (5 bases each). The CDR3 loop spans 13 amino acids. Trimming left V 4 bases short and J 4 bases short, with 11 bases between. Germline CDR1 reads SNHLY; CDR2 reads FYNNEI. CDR3 coding DNA: TGTGCCAGCAGTGTAGGCAGGGAGTACGAGCAGTACTTC. Translating gives CASSVGREYEQYF.

This clonotype was counted a single time. The chain has TRBV6-5 and TRBJ2-7, with TRBD1 as a possible D gene (5 bases). The CDR3 length is 13 residues. V lost 8 bases, J lost 2 bases, and 13 bases lay in between. CDR1 MNHEY and CDR2 SVGAGI come from the germline V gene. As DNA, the CDR3 is TGTGCCAGCGTACGGAAGGGGACCTACGAGCAGTACTTC. Translating it yields CASVRKGTYEQYF.

The V gene is TRBV6-1, the J gene TRBJ1-2, with unresolved D. Trimming stripped 2 bases from V and 4 bases from J, with 11 bases between. This CDR3 comprises 14 residues. The germline V gene encodes CDR1 MNHNS and CDR2 SASEGT. The CDR3 protein is CASSEFWGSYGYTF. The CDR3 DNA sequence: TGTGCCAGCAGTGAATTTTGGGGTAGCTATGGCTACACCTTC.

V and J are TRBV7-8 and TRBJ2-1; D might be TRBD2 (6 bases). Deletions cut 0 bases from V and 4 bases from J, with 10 bases between. The CDR3 extends over 15 amino acids. Germline V gene sequence: CDR1 SGHVS, CDR2 FQNEAQ. The CDR3 DNA follows: TGTGCCAGCAGCTTAGCTAGCGGCCAATACAATGAGCAGTTCTTC. Amino acid sequence: CASSLASGQYNEQFF.